A selection of T cell receptor beta chains follows, all from one sample in a study of blood T cells in healthy people across ages. TCRdb called the 5' RACE reads again in MiXCR, with one record for every CDR3 protein. The sample lists some 880,000 distinct CDR3 sequences; 30% to 45% were seen once. The sample consisted of blood. These receptors all stem from a man aged 18 to 30 in good health. Both conserved end residues are trimmed from each CDR3. Part of the rows lack a size; the others show once, few, many or a class for expanded clones.

v_gene: TRBV10-3; abundance: -; j_gene: TRBJ1-4; CDR3aa: AISEFPGARGPTNEKLF
v_gene: TRBV7-8; abundance: -; j_gene: TRBJ1-2; CDR3aa: ASSLIAGTYGYT
v_gene: TRBV7-3; abundance: once; j_gene: TRBJ2-4; CDR3aa: ASSPGTPLAKNIQY
v_gene: TRBV5-6; abundance: -; j_gene: -; CDR3aa: ASSPFRLAGETQY
v_gene: TRBV12-5; abundance: few; j_gene: TRBJ2-1; CDR3aa: ASAWGSRGPYNEQF
v_gene: TRBV20-1; abundance: -; j_gene: TRBJ1-2; CDR3aa: STSPTGSSYGYT
v_gene: TRBV20-1; abundance: few; j_gene: TRBJ1-1; CDR3aa: SVSWGGAYTEAF
v_gene: TRBV20-1; abundance: few; j_gene: TRBJ2-3; CDR3aa: SARDGGGVADTQY
v_gene: TRBV4-2; abundance: many; j_gene: TRBJ2-7; CDR3aa: ASSQEGGEQY
v_gene: TRBV25-1; abundance: -; j_gene: TRBJ2-1; CDR3aa: ASSESGSGSYNEQF
v_gene: TRBV9; abundance: -; j_gene: TRBJ1-1; CDR3aa: ASSVVEGLDTEAF
v_gene: TRBV9; abundance: few; j_gene: TRBJ2-3; CDR3aa: ASSVEARDSTDTQY
v_gene: TRBV14; abundance: few; j_gene: TRBJ2-1; CDR3aa: ASSQPSGGAYNEQF
v_gene: TRBV2; abundance: few; j_gene: TRBJ2-3; CDR3aa: ASGAQGDTDTQY
v_gene: TRBV19; abundance: -; j_gene: TRBJ2-1; CDR3aa: ASSISAFGGGNEQF
v_gene: TRBV4-3; abundance: -; j_gene: TRBJ1-2; CDR3aa: ASSQGGAGANYGYT